These 20 T cell receptor beta chains share one sample of origin, sequenced in a study of T cells in Graves' hyperthyroidism and ophthalmopathy. Amplification yielded TCR beta CDR3 regions, with RNA transcripts as the source. The TCR CDR3 was amplified in a first-round RT-PCR using the HTBI primer set. Using its own MiXCR run on the multiplex PCR reads, TCRdb lists one record per CDR3 protein. This table holds a few hundred thousand distinct CDR3 sequences, roughly an eighth found once. The sequenced sample consisted of blood. The receptors shown here come from a woman younger than 35 with Graves' hyperthyroidism.

CDR3 nucleotide sequence: TGTGCCACGAAGCCAGGGGATGGCTATGGCTACACCTTC. It yields the protein CATKPGDGYGYTF. V usage is TRBV15 and J usage is TRBJ1-2, with D possibly matching TRBD1 (6 bases). There are 13 residues in the CDR3. V lost 9 bases and J lost 4, with 15 bases in between. CDR1 and CDR2 from the germline V gene are LNHNV and YYDKDF (reference sequence).

The chain uses TRBV19 and TRBJ1-2; 7 nucleotides line up with TRBD1. The CDR3 contains 13 residues. V gave up 10 bases and J gave up 0 bases; unmatched junction bases: 5. Germline lookup yields CDR1 LNHDA and CDR2 SQIVND (reference sequence). The CDR3 DNA is TGTGCCACCCAGGGGGTTCCTAACTATGGCTACACCTTC. Its translation: CATQGVPNYGYTF.

This clonotype was recorded many times. The J gene is TRBJ2-7, the V gene TRBV5-1, with 7 positions matching TRBD1. Trimming at V came to 2 bases and at J to 0 bases, leaving 5 bases not matched to a gene. The germline gives CDR1 SGHRS, CDR2 YFSETQ. The CDR3 is made up of 15 amino acids. The CDR3 sequence: CASSFAGTASYEQYF. The DNA for the CDR3 is TGCGCCAGCAGCTTTGCCGGGACAGCCTCCTACGAGCAGTACTTC.

This clonotype came up many times. V is TRBV27 and J is TRBJ2-1, with 9 bases fitting TRBD1. The CDR3 sequence is 14 residues long. From germline, CDR1 is MNHEY and CDR2 SMNVEV (reference sequence). Unmatched junction bases numbered 2, after V lost 7 bases and J lost 1 base. CDR3: CASKDRGSYNEQFF. The CDR3 DNA reads TGTGCCAGCAAAGACAGGGGGTCCTACAATGAGCAGTTCTTC.

This clonotype occurred many times. The rearrangement uses TRBV29-1 and TRBJ1-1, with D possibly being TRBD1 (6 bases). Trimming removed 6 bases at V and 0 bases at J, with 11 bases between. CDR3 length: 13 amino acids. Germline V CDR1 and CDR2: SQVTM, ANQGSEA. CDR3 nucleotide sequence: TGCAGCGTGTCAGGGGCTCTGAACACTGAAGCTTTCTTT. Amino acids: CSVSGALNTEAFF.

This clonotype was counted many times. The chain links TRBV9 to TRBJ2-1; D perhaps matches TRBD2 (7 bases). The length of the CDR3 is 17 residues. V gave up 0 bases and J gave up 7 bases, with 20 bases separating them. The germline V gene has CDR1 SGDLS and CDR2 YYNGEE. This chain's CDR3 is CASSVGGLAVQQNEQFF. The CDR3, as DNA: TGTGCCAGCAGCGTAGGGGGGCTAGCGGTCCAACAAAATGAGCAGTTCTTC.

This clonotype was seen repeatedly, ten times or more. CDR3 DNA sequence: TGTGCCTGGAGTCTCTTACAGGTGGAAGGCTACACCTTC. Translated, it gives CAWSLLQVEGYTF. This chain uses TRBV30 with TRBJ1-2; perhaps TRBD1 as D (5 bases). V gave up 2 bases and J gave up 8 bases, with 15 bases separating them. Germline assignment: CDR1 GTSNPN and CDR2 SVGIG (reference sequence). The CDR3 length is 13 residues.

This clonotype appeared many times. CDR3 sequence reads: CASSPGGATDTQYF. CDR3 in DNA: TGTGCCAGCAGCCCTGGCGGTGCCACAGATACGCAGTATTTT. The J gene is TRBJ2-3, the V gene TRBV7-3; D gene unclear. V was trimmed by 5 bases and J by 2 bases, leaving 11 bases between them. CDR1 is SGHTA, CDR2 FQGTGA, per germline. The CDR3 is 14 amino acids.

This clonotype was observed a handful of times. Germline is not matched at one junction end, which may reflect a read error. V and J are TRBV7-7 and TRBJ2-7; perhaps TRBD1 as D (6 bases). This CDR3 has 14 amino acids. Germline loops: CDR1 SSHAT, CDR2 FNYEAQ (reference sequence). The CDR3 nucleotides read TGTGCTAGCAGCCCAGGACAGCCTCCCTACGAGCAGTACTTC. Its protein product is CASSPGQPPYEQYF. The full variable domain, in which reference TRBV7-7 and TRBJ2-7 provide the parts outside the CDR3, is GAGVSQSPRYKVTKRGQDVTLRCDPISSHATLYWYQQALGQGPEFLTYFNYEAQPDKSGLPSDRFSAERPEGSISTLTIQRTEQRDSAMYRCASSPGQPPYEQYFGPGTRLTVT.

This clonotype was seen a few times. The chain links TRBV6-6 to TRBJ1-6; 7 positions match TRBD1. The V gene's germline CDR1 is MNHNY and CDR2 SVGAGI (reference sequence). The junction had 4 bases not matched to a gene; V was cut back by 2 bases and J by 6 bases. The CDR3 has 15 amino acids. Written as DNA, the CDR3 is TGTGCCAGCAGTTACAGGCAGGGGGGTAATTCACCCCTCCACTTT. Its protein is CASSYRQGGNSPLHF.

The V and J genes are TRBV29-1 and TRBJ1-3; 7 bases match TRBD1. Germline CDR1 and CDR2: SQVTM and ANQGSEA. The CDR3 contains 14 residues. With V trimmed by 4 bases and J by 5 bases, 8 bases remained unmatched. The CDR3 region is CSVVLQGDRNTIYF. The CDR3 DNA sequence: TGCAGCGTTGTGCTGCAGGGGGACAGAAACACCATATATTTT.

This clonotype came up many times. V is TRBV6-1 and J is TRBJ2-7; 10 bases fit TRBD1. The CDR3 has 13 amino acids. CDR1 MNHNS and CDR2 SASEGT come from the germline V gene. The junction had 5 bases not matched to a gene; V was cut back by 9 bases and J by 3 bases. The CDR3 nucleotides are TGTGCCAGTGAGGGACAGGGGCTCTACGAGCAGTACTTC. Translating gives CASEGQGLYEQYF.

V is TRBV27 and J is TRBJ2-7; 7 bases match TRBD1. CDR1 MNHEY and CDR2 SMNVEV come from the germline V gene (reference sequence). V was pared by 3 bases and J by 2 bases, with 4 bases of the junction left unmatched. This CDR3 is built from 14 residues. In DNA, the CDR3 is TGTGCCAGCAGTTTTTTGGGACAGCCCTACGAGCAGTACTTC. This gives the protein CASSFLGQPYEQYF.

This clonotype has only a few counts. The chain employs TRBV19 and TRBJ1-1; D is possibly TRBD1 (5 bases). The CDR3 spans 12 residues. Trimming removed 3 bases from V and 6 bases from J, with 8 bases in between. Looked up from germline, CDR1 is LNHDA and CDR2 is SQIVND (reference sequence). The CDR3 loop is CASSMGGAEAFF. CDR3 sequence (DNA): TGTGCCAGTAGTATGGGGGGGGCTGAAGCTTTCTTT.

This clonotype was seen ten or more times. V gene TRBV20-1 combines with J gene TRBJ1-6; 7 bases line up with TRBD1. This CDR3 is built from 13 residues. V shed 7 bases and J 9 bases; nucleotides not matched to a gene: 9. CDR1 is DFQATT, CDR2 SNEGSKA, per germline (reference sequence). The CDR3 coding sequence is TGCAGTGGCAAACAGGGGATGGGTTCACCCCTCCACTTT. Its translation: CSGKQGMGSPLHF.

This clonotype has a handful of counts. V and J are TRBV4-1 and TRBJ2-7; 9 nucleotides line up with TRBD2. V lost 0 bases to trimming and J lost 5 bases; unmatched junction nucleotides: 8. Germline values: CDR1 MGHRA, CDR2 YSYEKL. The CDR3 is 16 residues long. The CDR3 sequence is CASSQDVLAGDHEQYF. The CDR3 region has the DNA TGCGCCAGCAGCCAAGATGTGTTAGCGGGAGACCACGAGCAGTACTTC.

Of note for this clonotype: At one boundary the junction diverges from the germline segment, which might be a read error. The rearrangement uses TRBV18 and TRBJ2-3; tentative D call: TRBD1 (6 bases). Germline V gene sequence: CDR1 KGHSH, CDR2 LQKENI. There are 13 residues in the CDR3. The CDR3 bases are TGTGCCAGCCCACCTTCAGGGGCAGATACGCAGTATTTT. Translated, it gives CASPPSGADTQYF.

The J gene is TRBJ2-1, the V gene TRBV5-5; D is undetermined. The CDR3 covers 14 residues. In germline, CDR1 is SGHKS, CDR2 YYEKEE (reference sequence). V was trimmed by 3 bases and J by 5 bases, leaving 12 bases between them. DNA of the CDR3: TGTGCCAGCAGCTCCTACCCCATGAACAATGAGCAGTTCTTC. This sequence encodes CASSSYPMNNEQFF.

The sample holds many counts of this clonotype. J is TRBJ2-1 and V is TRBV5-5, with D hard to call. V was clipped by 6 bases and J by 0 bases, with 13 bases between them. Germline CDR1 and CDR2: SGHKS and YYEKEE (reference sequence). The CDR3 is made up of 15 amino acids. CDR3 in amino acids: CASMGEASSYNEQFF. The CDR3 DNA reads as TGTGCCAGCATGGGCGAGGCAAGCTCCTACAATGAGCAGTTCTTC.

The sample holds many counts of this clonotype. The V and J genes are TRBV28 and TRBJ2-7; D is perhaps TRBD1 or TRBD2 (6 bases each). V was trimmed by 2 bases and J by 1 base, leaving 18 bases between them. Germline V gene sequence: CDR1 MDHEN, CDR2 SYDVKM. The length of the CDR3 is 17 residues. The CDR3 DNA reads TGTGCCAGCAGTTTAGACTTGACGAGGGGGGTATCCTACGAGCAGTACTTC. This codes for CASSLDLTRGVSYEQYF.